This is a list of T cell receptor beta chains from one sample in a study of T cell responses to AZD1222 COVID-19 vaccine. Produced via immunoSEQ multiplex PCR; TCRdb's table is partial and in-frame only. Among some 200,000 clones listed, 85% to 95% were seen once. The sample consisted of peripheral blood, taken on day 0 of MenACWY control vaccination. These receptors were taken from an adult in good health. The CDR3 runs from the conserved cysteine through the conserved F or W. Each record gives: J gene, CDR3 length, D gene, V gene, clone size, CDR3 protein, CDR3 DNA. D genes are given only for firm matches. The listing skips clone size in some rows; elsewhere it reads once, few, many or a size class.

J gene: TRBJ2-2
CDR3 length: 17
D gene: TRBD1
V gene: TRBV9
clone size: -
CDR3 protein: CASSVAWYRGVSGELFF
CDR3 DNA: TGTGCCAGCAGCGTAGCTTGGTACAGGGGGGTATCCGGGGAGCTGTTTTTT

J gene: TRBJ2-3
CDR3 length: 16
D gene: -
V gene: TRBV6-5
clone size: -
CDR3 protein: CASSYFGGWRTDTQYF
CDR3 DNA: TGTGCCAGCAGTTACTTTGGGGGATGGCGCACAGATACGCAGTATTTT

J gene: TRBJ2-7
CDR3 length: 15
D gene: -
V gene: TRBV5-1
clone size: -
CDR3 protein: CASSLGASSSYEQYF
CDR3 DNA: TGCGCCAGCAGCTTGGGTGCGAGCAGCTCCTACGAGCAGTACTTC

J gene: TRBJ1-4
CDR3 length: 14
D gene: -
V gene: TRBV10-2
clone size: -
CDR3 protein: CASSSGNLNEKLFF
CDR3 DNA: TGCGCCAGCAGTTCCGGGAACCTAAATGAAAAACTGTTTTTT

J gene: TRBJ2-7
CDR3 length: 14
D gene: TRBD2
V gene: TRBV2
clone size: -
CDR3 protein: CASRRTSGVYEQYF
CDR3 DNA: TGTGCCAGCCGAAGGACTAGCGGGGTCTACGAGCAGTACTTC

J gene: TRBJ2-6
CDR3 length: 11
D gene: -
V gene: TRBV12-3/TRBV12-4
clone size: -
CDR3 protein: CASSQGPRLTF
CDR3 DNA: TGTGCCAGCAGCCAGGGTCCTCGCCTGACTTTC

J gene: TRBJ2-3
CDR3 length: 13
D gene: -
V gene: TRBV2
clone size: -
CDR3 protein: CAGSVLDADTQYF
CDR3 DNA: TGTGCCGGTAGTGTACTAGACGCAGATACGCAGTATTTT

J gene: TRBJ2-5
CDR3 length: 15
D gene: TRBD2
V gene: TRBV2
clone size: -
CDR3 protein: CASSWTSGGAETQYF
CDR3 DNA: TGTGCCAGCAGTTGGACTAGCGGGGGGGCTGAGACCCAGTACTTC

J gene: TRBJ1-2
CDR3 length: 14
D gene: -
V gene: TRBV6-5
clone size: -
CDR3 protein: CASRRDLPGGGYTF
CDR3 DNA: TGTGCCAGCAGGAGAGACCTCCCAGGAGGTGGCTACACCTTC

J gene: TRBJ1-6
CDR3 length: 18
D gene: -
V gene: TRBV7-8
clone size: -
CDR3 protein: CASSLVGQTSSYNSPLHF
CDR3 DNA: TGTGCCAGCAGCTTAGTGGGACAAACTAGCTCCTATAATTCACCCCTCCACTTT

J gene: TRBJ2-3
CDR3 length: 12
D gene: -
V gene: TRBV27
clone size: -
CDR3 protein: CASSPGTDTQYF
CDR3 DNA: TGTGCCAGCAGTCCCGGCACAGATACGCAGTATTTT

J gene: TRBJ2-2
CDR3 length: 15
D gene: -
V gene: TRBV5-1
clone size: -
CDR3 protein: CASSLVAGRTGELFF
CDR3 DNA: TGCGCCAGCAGCTTGGTGGCAGGGCGGACCGGGGAGCTGTTTTTT

J gene: TRBJ1-5
CDR3 length: 12
D gene: -
V gene: TRBV28
clone size: -
CDR3 protein: CASSSEYQPQHF
CDR3 DNA: TGTGCCAGCAGTTCAGAGTACCAGCCCCAGCATTTT

J gene: TRBJ2-6
CDR3 length: 15
D gene: -
V gene: TRBV19
clone size: -
CDR3 protein: CASSIVGTGANVLTF
CDR3 DNA: TGTGCCAGTAGTATTGTTGGGACTGGGGCCAACGTCCTGACTTTC

J gene: TRBJ2-3
CDR3 length: 16
D gene: TRBD2
V gene: TRBV19
clone size: -
CDR3 protein: CASSIVAGRRTDTQYF
CDR3 DNA: TGTGCCAGTAGTATAGTAGCGGGGCGCCGCACAGATACGCAGTATTTT

J gene: TRBJ1-5
CDR3 length: 14
D gene: TRBD1
V gene: TRBV2
clone size: -
CDR3 protein: CASSEQGGRQPQHF
CDR3 DNA: TGTGCCAGCAGTGAACAGGGGGGTCGCCAGCCCCAGCATTTT

J gene: TRBJ1-1
CDR3 length: 14
D gene: TRBD1
V gene: TRBV6-1
clone size: -
CDR3 protein: CASSLTGVGTEAFF
CDR3 DNA: TGTGCCAGCAGTTTGACAGGGGTGGGCACTGAAGCTTTCTTT

J gene: TRBJ2-3
CDR3 length: 14
D gene: -
V gene: TRBV6-6
clone size: few
CDR3 protein: CASSYSQSTDTQYF
CDR3 DNA: TGTGCCAGCAGTTACTCCCAAAGCACAGATACGCAGTATTTT

J gene: TRBJ1-2
CDR3 length: 14
D gene: -
V gene: TRBV5-6
clone size: -
CDR3 protein: CASSLAGDGTGYTF
CDR3 DNA: TGTGCCAGCAGCTTGGCAGGGGACGGCACGGGCTACACCTTC

J gene: TRBJ1-5
CDR3 length: 13
D gene: -
V gene: TRBV6-5
clone size: -
CDR3 protein: CASSYSTGQPQHF
CDR3 DNA: TGTGCCAGCAGTTACTCGACGGGTCAGCCCCAGCATTTT

J gene: TRBJ1-5
CDR3 length: 12
D gene: -
V gene: TRBV19
clone size: once
CDR3 protein: CASSGADGSQHF
CDR3 DNA: TGTGCCAGTAGTGGGGCGGATGGGTCCCAGCATTTT

J gene: TRBJ1-5
CDR3 length: 14
D gene: TRBD1
V gene: TRBV19
clone size: -
CDR3 protein: CASSPGQGGQPQHF
CDR3 DNA: TGTGCCAGTAGTCCGGGACAGGGGGGTCAGCCCCAGCATTTT

J gene: TRBJ1-1
CDR3 length: 12
D gene: -
V gene: TRBV3-1/TRBV3-2
clone size: -
CDR3 protein: CASRGGATEAFF
CDR3 DNA: TGTGCCAGCAGGGGAGGGGCCACTGAAGCTTTCTTT

J gene: TRBJ1-6
CDR3 length: 13
D gene: -
V gene: TRBV28
clone size: -
CDR3 protein: CASSPPHNSPLHF
CDR3 DNA: TGTGCCAGCAGTCCCCCTCATAATTCACCCCTCCACTTT

J gene: TRBJ1-5
CDR3 length: 17
D gene: -
V gene: TRBV5-1
clone size: -
CDR3 protein: CASSLVWGRGGNQPQHF
CDR3 DNA: TGCGCCAGCAGCTTGGTTTGGGGTCGGGGAGGCAATCAGCCCCAGCATTTT

J gene: TRBJ1-1
CDR3 length: 17
D gene: -
V gene: TRBV5-6
clone size: -
CDR3 protein: CASSFDKGYRGNTEAFF
CDR3 DNA: TGTGCCAGCAGCTTCGATAAAGGGTATCGTGGAAACACTGAAGCTTTCTTT

J gene: TRBJ2-5
CDR3 length: 15
D gene: TRBD2
V gene: TRBV2
clone size: -
CDR3 protein: CASTWTSGVKETQYF
CDR3 DNA: TGTGCCAGCACCTGGACTAGCGGGGTGAAAGAGACCCAGTACTTC

J gene: TRBJ1-2
CDR3 length: 15
D gene: -
V gene: TRBV6-2/TRBV6-3
clone size: once
CDR3 protein: CASSYVVRSNYGYTF
CDR3 DNA: TGTGCCAGCAGTTATGTGGTCAGGTCCAACTATGGCTACACCTTC

J gene: TRBJ2-7
CDR3 length: 14
D gene: -
V gene: TRBV2
clone size: -
CDR3 protein: CASSVGRVSYEQYF
CDR3 DNA: TGTGCCAGCAGTGTGGGCAGGGTTTCCTACGAGCAGTACTTC

J gene: TRBJ1-1
CDR3 length: 12
D gene: -
V gene: TRBV3-1/TRBV3-2
clone size: -
CDR3 protein: CASSQLNTEAFF
CDR3 DNA: TGTGCCAGCAGCCAATTGAACACTGAAGCTTTCTTT

J gene: TRBJ1-1
CDR3 length: 12
D gene: -
V gene: TRBV19
clone size: -
CDR3 protein: CASSIQDSGAFF
CDR3 DNA: TGTGCCAGTAGTATTCAGGATTCTGGGGCTTTCTTT

J gene: TRBJ2-7
CDR3 length: 14
D gene: -
V gene: TRBV7-9
clone size: few
CDR3 protein: CASSRIGSSYEQYF
CDR3 DNA: TGTGCCAGCAGCAGAATTGGGAGCTCCTACGAGCAGTACTTC

J gene: TRBJ1-2
CDR3 length: 13
D gene: TRBD1
V gene: TRBV2
clone size: -
CDR3 protein: CASFAGGTYGYTF
CDR3 DNA: TGTGCCAGCTTCGCAGGGGGCACCTATGGCTACACCTTC

J gene: TRBJ1-2
CDR3 length: 13
D gene: -
V gene: TRBV30
clone size: -
CDR3 protein: CAWSPSNFYGYTF
CDR3 DNA: TGTGCCTGGAGTCCCAGTAATTTTTATGGCTACACCTTC

J gene: TRBJ1-5
CDR3 length: 15
D gene: -
V gene: TRBV27
clone size: once
CDR3 protein: CASRPGGRANQPQHF
CDR3 DNA: TGTGCCAGCAGGCCTGGAGGGAGGGCCAATCAGCCCCAGCATTTT

J gene: TRBJ1-1
CDR3 length: 14
D gene: -
V gene: TRBV18
clone size: -
CDR3 protein: CASSPQGVDTEAFF
CDR3 DNA: TGTGCCAGCTCACCACAGGGGGTGGACACTGAAGCTTTCTTT

J gene: TRBJ1-3
CDR3 length: 15
D gene: TRBD1
V gene: TRBV6-5
clone size: -
CDR3 protein: CASGGQALSGNTIYF
CDR3 DNA: TGTGCCAGCGGGGGACAGGCATTATCTGGAAACACCATATATTTT

J gene: TRBJ1-6
CDR3 length: 15
D gene: -
V gene: TRBV9
clone size: -
CDR3 protein: CASSPQEGGGSPLHF
CDR3 DNA: TGTGCCAGCAGCCCCCAGGAGGGAGGAGGTTCACCCCTCCACTTT

J gene: TRBJ1-5
CDR3 length: 13
D gene: -
V gene: TRBV5-6
clone size: once
CDR3 protein: CASSFARGQPQHF
CDR3 DNA: TGTGCCAGCAGCTTCGCCCGTGGTCAGCCCCAGCATTTT

J gene: TRBJ1-1
CDR3 length: 15
D gene: -
V gene: TRBV6-5
clone size: -
CDR3 protein: CASSYIGRGYTEAFF
CDR3 DNA: TGTGCCAGCAGTTACATAGGACGGGGATACACTGAAGCTTTCTTT

J gene: TRBJ1-6
CDR3 length: 13
D gene: -
V gene: TRBV18
clone size: -
CDR3 protein: CASSPKRDSPLHF
CDR3 DNA: TGTGCCAGCTCACCGAAGAGGGATTCACCCCTCCACTTT

J gene: TRBJ1-1
CDR3 length: 14
D gene: -
V gene: TRBV3-1/TRBV3-2
clone size: -
CDR3 protein: CASSLGTRNTEAFF
CDR3 DNA: TGTGCCAGCAGCCTTGGGACGAGGAACACTGAAGCTTTCTTT

J gene: TRBJ2-2
CDR3 length: 14
D gene: TRBD1
V gene: TRBV27
clone size: -
CDR3 protein: CASSYRGRHGELFF
CDR3 DNA: TGTGCCAGCAGTTACAGGGGGCGACACGGGGAGCTGTTTTTT

J gene: TRBJ1-2
CDR3 length: 14
D gene: -
V gene: TRBV7-3
clone size: few
CDR3 protein: CASSLEGTNYGYTF
CDR3 DNA: TGTGCCAGCAGCTTAGAAGGGACGAACTATGGCTACACCTTC

J gene: TRBJ2-3
CDR3 length: 11
D gene: -
V gene: TRBV2
clone size: -
CDR3 protein: CASSTPDTQYF
CDR3 DNA: TGTGCCAGCAGTACCCCAGATACGCAGTATTTT

J gene: TRBJ1-5
CDR3 length: 13
D gene: -
V gene: TRBV5-1
clone size: many
CDR3 protein: CASSLDSNQPQHF
CDR3 DNA: TGCGCCAGCAGCTTGGATAGCAATCAGCCCCAGCATTTT

J gene: TRBJ1-2
CDR3 length: 14
D gene: -
V gene: TRBV6-5
clone size: -
CDR3 protein: CASSYQRGGYGYTF
CDR3 DNA: TGTGCCAGCAGTTACCAGCGGGGAGGCTATGGCTACACCTTC

J gene: TRBJ1-6
CDR3 length: 13
D gene: -
V gene: TRBV2
clone size: -
CDR3 protein: CASGEPGSSPLHF
CDR3 DNA: TGTGCCAGCGGCGAGCCAGGGAGTTCACCCCTCCACTTT

J gene: TRBJ2-7
CDR3 length: 15
D gene: TRBD1
V gene: TRBV5-1
clone size: -
CDR3 protein: CASSLPGQGAYEQYF
CDR3 DNA: TGCGCCAGCAGCTTGCCGGGACAGGGGGCCTACGAGCAGTACTTC

J gene: TRBJ1-2
CDR3 length: 15
D gene: -
V gene: TRBV30
clone size: -
CDR3 protein: CAWRASRVQNYGYTF
CDR3 DNA: TGTGCCTGGAGGGCGTCTCGGGTCCAGAACTATGGCTACACCTTC

J gene: TRBJ1-5
CDR3 length: 15
D gene: -
V gene: TRBV19
clone size: -
CDR3 protein: CASSLPGPAIMPQHF
CDR3 DNA: TGTGCCAGCAGCCTACCGGGCCCCGCAATCATGCCCCAGCATTTT

J gene: TRBJ1-2
CDR3 length: 14
D gene: -
V gene: TRBV7-8
clone size: -
CDR3 protein: CAGGGPASNYGYTF
CDR3 DNA: TGTGCCGGGGGAGGCCCGGCCTCTAACTATGGCTACACCTTC

J gene: TRBJ1-5
CDR3 length: 16
D gene: TRBD1
V gene: TRBV19
clone size: -
CDR3 protein: CASSTSGTGRMKPQHF
CDR3 DNA: TGTGCCAGTAGTACCTCCGGGACAGGGCGCATGAAGCCCCAGCATTTT